A single sample is the source of the 32 T cell receptor beta chains below, sequenced in a study of blood T cell repertoires in COVID-19. The method was immunoSEQ multiplex PCR; TCRdb's version includes in-frame clones alone and lacks a portion of them. The sample lists around 400,000 clones; about 90% were seen once. The sequenced material came from peripheral blood. The receptors here all came from a woman in her fifties or sixties with COVID-19, enrolled during active disease.

This clone was counted a single time. The CDR3 region has the DNA TGTGCCAGCAGCGTAGAGTCCCTTCGACAGGGCGAGCAGTACTTC. It specifies CASSVESLRQGEQYF. The chain has TRBV9 and TRBJ2-7; 7 bases are shared with TRBD1. The CDR3 is 15 amino acids. The J segment lost 6 bases and the V segment lost 0 bases, leaving 9 bases of the junction unmatched. Germline V gene data show CDR1 as SGDLS and CDR2 as YYNGEE.

The DNA for the CDR3 is TGTGCCAGCAGCGGGCAACAGGGTTCTGTGAACACTGAAGCTTTCTTT. This translates into CASSGQQGSVNTEAFF. The chain uses TRBV7-6 and TRBJ1-1, with D tentatively TRBD1 (6 bases). CDR1 is SGHVS and CDR2 is FNYEAQ in the germline V gene. Between the trimmed V and J ends, which lost 5 bases and 0 bases, there was a span of 16 bases. This CDR3 has 16 amino acids.

The V and J genes are TRBV19 and TRBJ2-3, with 9 bases identical to TRBD1. CDR1 is LNHDA and CDR2 is SQIVND in the germline V gene (reference sequence). V lost 7 bases to trimming and J lost 4 bases; unmatched junction nucleotides: 12. CDR3 length: 16 amino acids. This CDR3 is CASNAGTGSKADTQYF. The DNA for the CDR3 is TGTGCCAGTAACGCCGGGACAGGGTCCAAGGCAGATACGCAGTATTTT.

This sequence joins TRBV19 and TRBJ1-1; TRBD1 matches at 7 bases. The V and J ends lost 7 bases and 1 base, in that order; junction bases with no gene match: 12. The CDR3 contains 16 residues. Looked up from germline, CDR1 is LNHDA and CDR2 is SQIVND (reference sequence). As DNA, the CDR3 is TGTGCCAGTATCCTACCACAGGGGTTAGGGAACACTGAAGCTTTCTTT. It translates to CASILPQGLGNTEAFF.

The chain uses TRBV27 and TRBJ2-2, with D possibly being TRBD1 (8 bases). V lost 0 bases, J lost 4 bases, and 12 bases lay in between. The CDR3 loop spans 16 amino acids. Germline-derived CDR1 and CDR2 are MNHEY and SMNVEV (reference sequence). The CDR3 DNA sequence: TGTGCCAGCAGTTTATCTACAGGGGGGGGCACCGGGGAGCTGTTTTTT. Translated, it gives CASSLSTGGGTGELFF.

The rearrangement uses TRBV29-1 and TRBJ2-7, with a weak D call TRBD1 (5 bases). V was clipped by 4 bases and J by 2 bases, with 9 bases between them. The CDR3 covers 12 residues. Germline assignment: CDR1 SQVTM and CDR2 ANQGSEA. CDR3 sequence (DNA): TGCAGCGTTGGGGCCAGGGCCTACGAGCAGTACTTC. It translates to CSVGARAYEQYF.

To note about this clone: One end of the junction does not line up with germline, which may come from a read error. The V call is TRBV7-7, the J call TRBJ2-2, with D possibly matching TRBD1 (5 bases). Germline CDR1 reads SSHAT; CDR2 reads FNYEAQ (reference sequence). CDR3 length equals 17 residues. The CDR3 spells CASSLLEQGVITGELFF. CDR3 nucleotide sequence: TGTGCTAGCAGCTTACTTGAGCAGGGTGTGATCACCGGGGAGCTGTTTTTT.

The V call is TRBV5-8, the J call TRBJ1-4; 8 bases are shared with TRBD1. The V segment lost 1 base and the J segment 5 bases; nucleotides outside the gene matches: 7. This CDR3 has 16 residues. Germline V gives CDR1 SGHTS, CDR2 YDEGEE. The CDR3 region is CASSLRPGGLNEKLFF. Written as DNA, the CDR3 is TGTGCCAGCAGCTTGCGTCCAGGGGGCCTGAATGAAAAACTGTTTTTT.

The chain has TRBV9 and TRBJ2-3; D gene unclear. This CDR3 contains 11 residues. With 3 bases removed from V and 10 bases from J, the gap between germline ends came to 9 bases. Germline loops: CDR1 SGDLS, CDR2 YYNGEE. CDR3 nucleotide sequence: TGTGCCAGCAGCGGCGGAGTTGCGCAGTATTTT. Amino acid sequence: CASSGGVAQYF.

This chain uses TRBV7-8 with TRBJ1-2; no firm D call. Trimming pared 5 bases from V and 4 bases from J, leaving 14 bases between. The germline V gene has CDR1 SGHVS and CDR2 FQNEAQ. This CDR3 has 14 residues. The CDR3 DNA follows: TGTGCCAGCAGCGCCCTCGGGATTCCCTATGGCTACACCTTC. Translating it yields CASSALGIPYGYTF.

The J gene is TRBJ2-1, the V gene TRBV4-1, with TRBD1 matching over 9 bases. The CDR3 covers 15 residues. V shed 3 bases and J 6 bases; nucleotides not matched to a gene: 6. Germline CDR1 reads MGHRA; CDR2 reads YSYEKL. The CDR3 region is CASSHRDRESNEQFF. The CDR3 DNA sequence: TGCGCCAGCAGCCACCGGGACAGGGAGAGCAATGAGCAGTTCTTC.

This chain connects TRBV6-4 to TRBJ1-6, with D perhaps matching TRBD1 (6 bases). The CDR3 spans 16 residues. Trimming stripped 0 bases from V and 9 bases from J, with 15 bases between. CDR1 and CDR2 from the germline V gene are MRHNA and SNTAGT. Here the CDR3 reads CASSDSTDKGVSPLHF. CDR3 DNA: TGTGCCAGCAGTGACTCCACGGACAAGGGGGTTTCACCCCTCCACTTT.

The gene calls are TRBV3-1 (or the pseudogene TRBV3-2) and TRBJ1-2; possible D gene TRBD1, 6 bases. This CDR3 is 13 amino acids long. V shed 5 bases and J shed 7 bases, with 14 bases lying between them. The germline gives CDR1 LGHDT, CDR2 YNNKEL (reference sequence). The CDR3 DNA sequence: TGTGCCAGCAGCACGAGGGGGGGCGGTGGCTACACCTTC. It yields the protein CASSTRGGGGYTF.

The chain combines TRBV3-1 (or the pseudogene TRBV3-2) with TRBJ2-2; 8 nucleotides align to TRBD1. The CDR3 contains 15 residues. The V and J ends lost 4 bases and 2 bases, in that order; junction bases with no gene match: 3. The germline CDR1 and CDR2 sequences are LGHDT and YNNKEL (reference sequence). CDR3 coding DNA: TGTGCCAGCAGCCCGGACAGGGCAAACACCGGGGAGCTGTTTTTT. Its protein product is CASSPDRANTGELFF.

The chain is built from TRBV15 and TRBJ1-5; 8 bases agree with TRBD1. The V gene's germline CDR1 is LNHNV and CDR2 YYDKDF (reference sequence). Trimming removed 3 bases from V and 0 bases from J; junction bases left unmatched: 4. This CDR3 region has 16 residues. CDR3 DNA: TGTGCCACCAGCAGGACAGGGGCCTTTAGCAATCAGCCCCAGCATTTT. Translation gives CATSRTGAFSNQPQHF. Supplemented by reference TRBV15 and TRBJ1-5, the full variable domain reads DAMVIQNPRYQVTQFGKPVTLSCSQTLNHNVMYWYQQKSSQAPKLLFHYYDKDFNNEADTPDNFQSRRPNTSFCFLDIRSPGLGDTAMYLCATSRTGAFSNQPQHFGDGTRLSIL.

Concerning this clone: No conserved phenylalanine or tryptophan ends this CDR3, so it is likely a read error. Because the CDR3's place on the DNA is in doubt, the DNA is left out and the CDR3 is given as listed by TCRdb. The CDR3 sequence: CASSAGGAG. The chain links TRBV21-1 to TRBJ1-2; the D call in the table, TRBD1, was not verified against the DNA. TRBV21-1 is described as a pseudogene. The CDR3 adds up to 9 amino acids, both ends counted.

This clone occurred a few times. J is TRBJ2-2 and V is TRBV5-1; the D gene is possibly TRBD2 (6 bases). Germline CDR1 SGHRS, CDR2 YFSETQ. Between the trimmed V and J ends, which lost 4 bases and 6 bases, there was a span of 19 bases. The CDR3 runs 16 residues. The CDR3 here is CASSPLGSSGAGELFF. CDR3 coding DNA: TGCGCCAGCAGCCCCCTCGGGTCCTCGGGGGCCGGGGAGCTGTTTTTT.

The V and J genes are TRBV9 and TRBJ1-1; 10 nucleotides agree with TRBD1. J lost 7 bases, V lost 4 bases, and 4 bases had no gene match. CDR1 and CDR2 (germline): SGDLS, YYNGEE. The CDR3 runs 13 residues. In nucleotides, the CDR3 is TGTGCCAGCAGCATCCGGGACAGGGGTGAAGCTTTCTTT. Encoded protein: CASSIRDRGEAFF.

The rearrangement links TRBV7-9 to TRBJ2-5; 9 nucleotides agree with TRBD2. CDR1 SEHNR and CDR2 FQNEAQ come from the germline V gene (reference sequence). The CDR3 contains 14 residues. Trimming at V came to 2 bases and at J to 4 bases, leaving 2 bases not matched to a gene. Here the CDR3 DNA reads TGTGCCAGCAGCTTAAGTAGCGGGAGAGAGACCCAGTACTTC. Amino acid sequence: CASSLSSGRETQYF.

Turning to this clone: Since a much larger clone is just one base distant, this may be a read error. The chain joins TRBV7-8 to TRBJ1-1, with 9 bases that match TRBD1. In germline, CDR1 is SGHVS, CDR2 FQNEAQ. Trimming took 1 base from V and 6 from J; bases not matched to a gene: 0. This CDR3 spans 13 amino acids. CDR3 sequence reads: CASSLDRGPEAFF. The DNA of the CDR3 is TGTGCCAGCAGCTTAGACAGGGGGCCTGAAGCTTTCTTT.

A remark on this clone: Other DNA variants within this sample encode the same CDR3. The chain combines TRBV9 with TRBJ2-7; TRBD1 matches at 8 bases. CDR1 is SGDLS and CDR2 is YYNGEE in the germline V gene. J lost 0 bases, V lost 3 bases, and 2 bases had no gene match. CDR3 length equals 14 residues. The CDR3 coding sequence is TGTGCCAGCAGCGCGGGACAGGTCTCCTACGAGCAGTACTTC. Encoded protein: CASSAGQVSYEQYF.

This clone occurred a few times. The chain carries TRBV7-8 and TRBJ1-5, with D unresolved. CDR1 is SGHVS, CDR2 FQNEAQ, per germline. The germline V and J ends were trimmed by 1 base and 3 bases, with 7 bases remaining between them. The CDR3 is 14 residues long. The CDR3 region is CASSLVRHNQPQHF. The CDR3 bases are TGTGCCAGCAGCTTAGTCAGGCACAATCAGCCCCAGCATTTT.

This sequence joins TRBV29-1 and TRBJ1-1, with 8 positions matching TRBD1. The CDR3 totals 12 residues. J was trimmed by 6 bases and V by 7 bases; bases with no gene match: 7. Germline loops: CDR1 SQVTM, CDR2 ANQGSEA. The CDR3 here is CSAGQGRAEAFF. CDR3 coding DNA: TGCAGCGCCGGACAGGGTCGGGCTGAAGCTTTCTTT.

There are a few counts of this clone. The V call is TRBV3-1 (or the pseudogene TRBV3-2), the J call TRBJ2-1, with a tentative D call TRBD2 (5 bases). Per the germline V gene, CDR1 is LGHDT and CDR2 is YNNKEL (reference sequence). The CDR3 has 15 amino acids. V lost 5 bases to trimming and J lost 2 bases, with 13 bases between them. The CDR3 DNA follows: TGTGCCAGCAGCTACACGGGATCTGCCTACAATGAGCAGTTCTTC. It encodes CASSYTGSAYNEQFF.

The J gene is TRBJ2-1, the V gene TRBV7-6; D not certain. This CDR3 contains 15 residues. The ends were cut back, 5 bases at V and 4 bases at J, with 15 bases in the middle. The germline V gene has CDR1 SGHVS and CDR2 FNYEAQ. The CDR3 region is CASSPQQTRYNEQFF. CDR3 in DNA: TGTGCCAGCAGCCCACAACAAACCCGATACAATGAGCAGTTCTTC.

The chain has TRBV5-5 and TRBJ2-7, with D tentatively TRBD1 (5 bases). This CDR3 has 14 amino acids. Germline V lookup: CDR1 SGHKS, CDR2 YYEKEE (reference sequence). V was pared by 6 bases and J by 6 bases, with 19 bases between. In nucleotides, the CDR3 is TGTGCCAGCACCCCCCCATTGGGGCTATTCGAGCAGTACTTC. It specifies CASTPPLGLFEQYF.

The chain joins TRBV4-2 to TRBJ1-5; D is possibly TRBD1 (5 bases). CDR3 length: 17 amino acids. Germline V gene sequence: CDR1 LGHNA, CDR2 YNFKEQ. V was trimmed by 1 base and J by 1 base, leaving 14 bases between them. CDR3 sequence reads: CASSQGALAGSNQPQHF. The CDR3 DNA is TGTGCCAGCAGCCAAGGGGCCCTCGCAGGGAGCAATCAGCCCCAGCATTTT.

The chain combines TRBV28 with TRBJ1-3, with 10 bases identical to TRBD1. The CDR3 runs to 15 residues. From germline, CDR1 is MDHEN and CDR2 SYDVKM. J gave up 4 bases and V 8 bases, and 8 bases lay outside the gene matches. The CDR3 spells CASGRPGQGGNTIYF. For the CDR3, the DNA is TGTGCCAGCGGAAGACCGGGACAGGGGGGAAACACCATATATTTT.

The V call is TRBV5-4, the J call TRBJ2-5; D is perhaps TRBD1 (6 bases). Trimming took off 4 bases at V and 3 bases at J, with 10 bases between the two ends. This CDR3 contains 13 residues. Germline V gene data show CDR1 as SGHNT and CDR2 as YYREEE (reference sequence). Written as DNA, the CDR3 is TGTGCCAGCAGCCCCAGGGGTAAAGAGACCCAGTACTTC. Protein product: CASSPRGKETQYF.

This clone was recorded only once. The sample holds other DNA sequences that translate to the same CDR3. The V call is TRBV11-2, the J call TRBJ2-7; 7 bases align to TRBD1. V was clipped by 3 bases and J by 4 bases; unmatched bases: 6. CDR1 is SGHAT, CDR2 FQNNGV, per germline. The CDR3 is 14 amino acids. The CDR3, as DNA: TGTGCCAGCAGCTTCCGGGACAGACTTTACGAGCAGTACTTC. Residues: CASSFRDRLYEQYF.

This chain uses TRBV27 with TRBJ1-1, with D unclear. V was trimmed by 2 bases and J by 1 base, leaving 8 bases between them. The germline V gene encodes CDR1 MNHEY and CDR2 SMNVEV (reference sequence). This CDR3 comprises 14 residues. The CDR3, as DNA: TGTGCCAGCAGTTTAAAAGGGAGGAACACTGAAGCTTTCTTT. Its protein is CASSLKGRNTEAFF.

A single count supports this clone. The chain recombines TRBV2 with TRBJ1-5; 10 bases fit TRBD1. The V gene's germline CDR1 is SNHLY and CDR2 FYNNEI. The V segment lost 2 bases and the J segment 4 bases; nucleotides outside the gene matches: 2. The CDR3 totals 15 residues. This CDR3 is CASSERDRGNQPQHF. The CDR3 DNA sequence: TGTGCCAGCAGTGAAAGGGACAGGGGTAATCAGCCCCAGCATTTT.